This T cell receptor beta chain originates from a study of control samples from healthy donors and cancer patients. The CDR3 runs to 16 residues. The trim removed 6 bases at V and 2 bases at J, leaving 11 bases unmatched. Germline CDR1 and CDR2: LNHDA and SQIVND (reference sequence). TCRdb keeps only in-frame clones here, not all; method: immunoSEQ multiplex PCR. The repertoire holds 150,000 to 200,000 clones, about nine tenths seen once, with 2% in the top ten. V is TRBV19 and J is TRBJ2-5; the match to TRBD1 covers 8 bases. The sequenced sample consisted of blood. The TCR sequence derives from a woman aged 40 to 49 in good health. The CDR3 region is CASSKRGQGAQETQYF. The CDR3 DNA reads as TGTGCCAGTAGCAAGAGGGGCCAGGGGGCTCAAGAGACCCAGTACTTC.